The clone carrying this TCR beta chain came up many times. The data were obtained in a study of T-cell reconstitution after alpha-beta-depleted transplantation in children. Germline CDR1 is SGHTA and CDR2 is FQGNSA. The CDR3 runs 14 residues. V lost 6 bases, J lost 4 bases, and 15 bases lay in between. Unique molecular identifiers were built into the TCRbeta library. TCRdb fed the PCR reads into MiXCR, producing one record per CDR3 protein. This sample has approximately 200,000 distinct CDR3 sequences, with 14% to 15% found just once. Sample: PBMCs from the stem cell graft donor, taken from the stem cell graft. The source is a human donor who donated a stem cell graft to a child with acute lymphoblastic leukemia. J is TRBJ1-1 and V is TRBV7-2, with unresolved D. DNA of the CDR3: TGTGCCAGCAGGATAAATAGGGCGGGCACTGAAGCTTTCTTT. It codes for CASRINRAGTEAFF. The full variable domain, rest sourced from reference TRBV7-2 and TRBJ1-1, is GAGVSQSPSNKVTEKGKDVELRCDPISGHTALYWYRQSLGQGLEFLIYFQGNSAPDKSGLPSDRFSAERTGGSVSTLTIQRTQQEDSAVYLCASRINRAGTEAFFGQGTRLTVV.